This TCR beta chain is drawn from a study of shared clonotypes between healthy human individuals. This clone was detected a few times. Its antigen is unknown. Findings and caveats of the study: Donor scarcity curtailed the genetic and exposure-history diversity represented herein.

Using ten immunoSEQ deep assay plates, investigators sequenced unsorted PBMC DNA. Only in-frame clones appear in the TCRdb table, and some are missing; sequencing was by immunoSEQ multiplex PCR. The sample records 400,000 to 500,000 clones, 79% being singletons. There are 13 residues in the CDR3. In germline, CDR1 is MNHEY, CDR2 SMNVEV (reference sequence). V was shortened by 4 bases and J by 6 bases, with 13 bases between the two germline ends. The sample taken for sequencing was PBMCs. The clonotype comes from a woman aged 40 to 49 in good health. Some clones in this sample may be carry-over from other donors' samples. V gene TRBV27 combines with J gene TRBJ2-7; D is possibly TRBD2 (6 bases). The CDR3 sequence is CASSSRVGGEQYF. Here the CDR3 DNA reads TGTGCCAGCAGTTCCAGGGTGGGGGGCGAGCAGTACTTC.